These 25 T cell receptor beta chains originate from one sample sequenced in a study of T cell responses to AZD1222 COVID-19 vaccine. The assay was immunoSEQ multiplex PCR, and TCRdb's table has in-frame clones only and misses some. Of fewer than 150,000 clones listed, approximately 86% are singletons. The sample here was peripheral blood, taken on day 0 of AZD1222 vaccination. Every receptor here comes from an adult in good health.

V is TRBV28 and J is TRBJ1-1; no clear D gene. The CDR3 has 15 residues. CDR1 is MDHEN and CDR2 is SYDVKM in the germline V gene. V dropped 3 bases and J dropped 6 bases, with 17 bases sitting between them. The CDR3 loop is CASSLGGGGLPEAFF. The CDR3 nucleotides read TGTGCCAGCAGTTTGGGTGGTGGTGGGCTCCCTGAAGCTTTCTTT.

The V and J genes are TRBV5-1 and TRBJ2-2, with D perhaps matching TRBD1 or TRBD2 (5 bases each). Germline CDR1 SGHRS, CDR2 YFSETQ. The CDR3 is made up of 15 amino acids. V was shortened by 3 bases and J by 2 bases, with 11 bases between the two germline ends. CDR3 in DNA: TGCGCCAGCAGCTCGGGGCAGGGTAACACCGGGGAGCTGTTTTTT. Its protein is CASSSGQGNTGELFF. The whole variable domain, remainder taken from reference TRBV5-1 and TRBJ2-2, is KAGVTQTPRYLIKTRGQQVTLSCSPISGHRSVSWYQQTPGQGLQFLFEYFSETQRNKGNFPGRFSGRQFSNSRSEMNVSTLELGDSALYLCASSSGQGNTGELFFGEGSRLTVL.

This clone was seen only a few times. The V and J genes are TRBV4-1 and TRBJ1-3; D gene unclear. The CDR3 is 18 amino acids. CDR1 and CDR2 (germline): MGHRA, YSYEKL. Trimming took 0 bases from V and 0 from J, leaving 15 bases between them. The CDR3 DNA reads TGCGCCAGCAGCCAAGATCCCCTTGAAGTCCCCTCTGGAAACACCATATATTTT. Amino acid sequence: CASSQDPLEVPSGNTIYF.

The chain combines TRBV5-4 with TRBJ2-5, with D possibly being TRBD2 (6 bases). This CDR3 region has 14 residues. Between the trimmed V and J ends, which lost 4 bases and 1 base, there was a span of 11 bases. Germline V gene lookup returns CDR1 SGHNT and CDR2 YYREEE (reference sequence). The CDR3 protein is CASSGPGGQETQYF. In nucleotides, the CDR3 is TGTGCCAGCAGCGGGCCCGGGGGCCAAGAGACCCAGTACTTC.

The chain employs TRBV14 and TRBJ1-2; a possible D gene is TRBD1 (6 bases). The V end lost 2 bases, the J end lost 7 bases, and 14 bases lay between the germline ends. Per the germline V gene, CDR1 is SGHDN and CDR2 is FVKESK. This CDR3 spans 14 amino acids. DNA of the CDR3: TGTGCCAGCAGCCAAAGCACAGGGAGGAGTGGCTACACCTTC. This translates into CASSQSTGRSGYTF.

The chain's CDR3 is CASTPNRATNEAFF. The CDR3 DNA follows: TGTGCCAGCACCCCAAACCGGGCAACTAATGAAGCTTTCTTT. The V gene is TRBV6-2 or TRBV6-3, the J gene TRBJ1-1; D unresolved. The CDR3 length is 14 residues. Trimming cost V 7 bases and J 7 bases, with 19 bases left between them. Germline assignment: CDR1 MNHEY and CDR2 SVGEGT.

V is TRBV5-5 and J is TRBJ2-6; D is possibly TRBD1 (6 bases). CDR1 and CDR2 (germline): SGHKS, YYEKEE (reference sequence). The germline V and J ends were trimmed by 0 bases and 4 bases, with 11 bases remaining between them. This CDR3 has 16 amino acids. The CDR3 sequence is CASSLAQGSGANVLTF. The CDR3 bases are TGTGCCAGCAGCTTGGCACAGGGTTCCGGGGCCAACGTCCTGACTTTC.

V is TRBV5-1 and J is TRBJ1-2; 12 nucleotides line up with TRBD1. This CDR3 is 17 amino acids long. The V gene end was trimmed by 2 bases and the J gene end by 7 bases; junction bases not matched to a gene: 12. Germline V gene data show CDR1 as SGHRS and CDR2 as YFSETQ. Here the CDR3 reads CASSLLSPGTGGSGYTF. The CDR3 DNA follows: TGCGCCAGCAGCTTACTAAGCCCCGGGACAGGGGGCTCTGGCTACACCTTC.

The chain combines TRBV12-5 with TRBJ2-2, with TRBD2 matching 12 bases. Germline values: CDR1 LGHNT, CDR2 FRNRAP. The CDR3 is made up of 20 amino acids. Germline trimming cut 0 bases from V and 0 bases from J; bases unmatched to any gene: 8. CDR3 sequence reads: CASGLVLTSGGSANTGELFF. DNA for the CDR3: TGTGCTAGTGGTTTGGTACTGACTAGCGGGGGTTCCGCGAACACCGGGGAGCTGTTTTTT.

The CDR3 bases are TGTGCCAGCAGCGTTAGCGGGGCCCACCAAGAGACCCAGTACTTC. Its protein product is CASSVSGAHQETQYF. The chain uses TRBV9 and TRBJ2-5; 8 bases agree with TRBD2. J was trimmed by 0 bases and V by 2 bases; bases with no gene match: 3. The CDR3 contains 15 residues. Looked up from germline, CDR1 is SGDLS and CDR2 is YYNGEE.

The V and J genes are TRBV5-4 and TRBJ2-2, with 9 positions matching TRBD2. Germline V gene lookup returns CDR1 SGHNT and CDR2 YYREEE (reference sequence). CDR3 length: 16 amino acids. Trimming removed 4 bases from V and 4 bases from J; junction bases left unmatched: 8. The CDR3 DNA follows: TGTGCCAGCAGCACCGGGACTAGCCGGGGCACCGGGGAGCTGTTTTTT. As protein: CASSTGTSRGTGELFF.

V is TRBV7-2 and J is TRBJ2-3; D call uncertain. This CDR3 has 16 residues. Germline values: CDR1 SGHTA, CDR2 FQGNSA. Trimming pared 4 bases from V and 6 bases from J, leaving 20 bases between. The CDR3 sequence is CASSSSSINSRDTQYF. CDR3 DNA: TGTGCCAGCAGCTCCTCCTCCATAAACTCGCGGGATACGCAGTATTTT.

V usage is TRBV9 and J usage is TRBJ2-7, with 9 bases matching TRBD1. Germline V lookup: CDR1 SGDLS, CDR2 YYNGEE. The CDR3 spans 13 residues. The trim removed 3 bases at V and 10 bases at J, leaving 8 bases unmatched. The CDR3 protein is CASSGGQGSTQYF. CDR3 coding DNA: TGTGCCAGCAGCGGGGGACAGGGATCTACCCAGTACTTC.

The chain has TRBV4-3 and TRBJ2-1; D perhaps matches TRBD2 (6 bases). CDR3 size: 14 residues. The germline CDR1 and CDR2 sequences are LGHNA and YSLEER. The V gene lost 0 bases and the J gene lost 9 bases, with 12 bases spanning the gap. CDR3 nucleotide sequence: TGCGCCAGCAGCCAAGAAGCAAGGAGGGGTGAGCAGTTCTTC. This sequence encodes CASSQEARRGEQFF.

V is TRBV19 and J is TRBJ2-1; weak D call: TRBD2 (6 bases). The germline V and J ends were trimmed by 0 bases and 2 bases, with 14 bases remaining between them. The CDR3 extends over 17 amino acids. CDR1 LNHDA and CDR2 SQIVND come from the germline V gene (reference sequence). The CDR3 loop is CASSIDLGGSAYNEQFF. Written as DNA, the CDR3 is TGTGCCAGTAGTATAGATCTCGGGGGTTCCGCCTACAATGAGCAGTTCTTC.

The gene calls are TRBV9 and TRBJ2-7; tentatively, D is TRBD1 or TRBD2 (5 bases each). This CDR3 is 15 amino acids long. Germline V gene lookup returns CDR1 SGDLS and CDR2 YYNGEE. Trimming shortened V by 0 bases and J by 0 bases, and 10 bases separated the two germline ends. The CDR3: CASSVVGDGSYEQYF. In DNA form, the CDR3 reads TGTGCCAGCAGCGTAGTCGGGGACGGCTCCTACGAGCAGTACTTC.

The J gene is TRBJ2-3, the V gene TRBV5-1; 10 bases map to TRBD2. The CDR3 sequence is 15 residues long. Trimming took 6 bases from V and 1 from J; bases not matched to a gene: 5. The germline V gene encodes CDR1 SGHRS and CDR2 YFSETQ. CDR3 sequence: CASTPTSGGTDTQYF. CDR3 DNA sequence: TGCGCCAGCACTCCTACTAGCGGGGGCACAGATACGCAGTATTTT.

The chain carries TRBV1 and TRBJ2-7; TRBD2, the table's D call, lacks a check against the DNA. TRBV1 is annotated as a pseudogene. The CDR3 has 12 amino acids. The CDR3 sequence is CTSSHVAGEQYF. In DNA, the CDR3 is TGCACCAGCAGCCATGTAGCGGGGGAGCAGTACTTC.

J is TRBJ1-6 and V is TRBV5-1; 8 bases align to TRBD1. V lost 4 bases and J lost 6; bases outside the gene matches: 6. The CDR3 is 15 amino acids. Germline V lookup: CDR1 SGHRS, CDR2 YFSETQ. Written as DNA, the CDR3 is TGCGCCAGCAGCGGCCAACAGGGGGGTAATTCACCCCTCCACTTT. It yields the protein CASSGQQGGNSPLHF.

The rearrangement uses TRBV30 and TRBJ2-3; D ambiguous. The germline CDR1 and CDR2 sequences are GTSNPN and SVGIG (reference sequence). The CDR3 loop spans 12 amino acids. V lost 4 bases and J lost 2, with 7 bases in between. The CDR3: CAWTDSTDTQYF. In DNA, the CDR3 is TGTGCCTGGACGGATTCCACAGATACGCAGTATTTT. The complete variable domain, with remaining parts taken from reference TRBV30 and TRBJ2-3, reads SQTIHQWPATLVQPVGSPLSLECTVEGTSNPNLYWYRQAAGRGLQLLFYSVGIGQISSEVPQNLSASRPQDRQFILSSKKLLLSDSGFYLCAWTDSTDTQYFGPGTRLTVL.

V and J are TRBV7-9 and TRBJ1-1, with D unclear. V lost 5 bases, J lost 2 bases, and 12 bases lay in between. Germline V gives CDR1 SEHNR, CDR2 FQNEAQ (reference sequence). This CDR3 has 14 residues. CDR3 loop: CASSPRDGNTEAFF. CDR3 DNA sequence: TGTGCCAGCAGCCCTAGAGACGGTAACACTGAAGCTTTCTTT.

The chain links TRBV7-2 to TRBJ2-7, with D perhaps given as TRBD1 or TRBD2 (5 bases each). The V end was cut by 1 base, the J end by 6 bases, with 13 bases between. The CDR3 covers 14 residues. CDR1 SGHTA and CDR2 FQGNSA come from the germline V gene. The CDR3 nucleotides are TGTGCCAGCAGCTTAGATTTACCGGGGCCCGAGCAGTACTTC. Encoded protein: CASSLDLPGPEQYF. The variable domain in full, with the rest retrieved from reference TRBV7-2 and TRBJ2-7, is GAGVSQSPSNKVTEKGKDVELRCDPISGHTALYWYRQSLGQGLEFLIYFQGNSAPDKSGLPSDRFSAERTGGSVSTLTIQRTQQEDSAVYLCASSLDLPGPEQYFGPGTRLTVT.

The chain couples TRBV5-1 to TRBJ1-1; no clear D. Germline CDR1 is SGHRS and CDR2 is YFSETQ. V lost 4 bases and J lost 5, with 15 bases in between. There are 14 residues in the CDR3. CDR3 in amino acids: CASSGGMMWTEAFF. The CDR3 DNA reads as TGCGCCAGCAGCGGAGGGATGATGTGGACTGAAGCTTTCTTT.

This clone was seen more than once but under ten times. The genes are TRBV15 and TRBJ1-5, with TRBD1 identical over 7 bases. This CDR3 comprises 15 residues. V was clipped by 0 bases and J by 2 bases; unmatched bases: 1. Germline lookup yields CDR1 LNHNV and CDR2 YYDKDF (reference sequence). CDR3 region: CATSRETGRNQPQHF. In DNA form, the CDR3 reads TGTGCCACCAGCAGAGAGACAGGGCGCAATCAGCCCCAGCATTTT. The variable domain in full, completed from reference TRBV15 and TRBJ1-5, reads DAMVIQNPRYQVTQFGKPVTLSCSQTLNHNVMYWYQQKSSQAPKLLFHYYDKDFNNEADTPDNFQSRRPNTSFCFLDIRSPGLGDTAMYLCATSRETGRNQPQHFGDGTRLSIL.

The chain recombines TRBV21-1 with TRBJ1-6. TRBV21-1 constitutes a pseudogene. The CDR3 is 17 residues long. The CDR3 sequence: CASSKGGGTSDNSPLHF. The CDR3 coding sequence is TGTGCCAGCAGCAAAGGGGGGGGGACCTCGGATAATTCACCCCTCCACTTT.